This T cell receptor beta chain was retrieved from a study of radiotherapy plus CTLA-4 blockade in lung cancer. The length of the CDR3 is 14 residues. The V end lost 3 bases, the J end lost 1 base, and 10 bases lay between the germline ends. Germline V gene lookup returns CDR1 GTSNPN and CDR2 SVGIG (reference sequence). Sequencing used immunoSEQ multiplex PCR; TCRdb keeps in-frame clones, though not all of them. This table holds some 78,000 clones, around 88% found once. The source was peripheral blood, collected from a patient treated with radiotherapy plus ipilimumab. This receptor was identified in a human donor with non-small cell lung cancer who had a partial response to radiotherapy plus ipilimumab. The chain carries TRBV30 and TRBJ1-5; the D is unclear. The CDR3 coding sequence is TGTGCCTGGAGCGCCGGGGAGAGCAATCAGCCCCAGCATTTT. This encodes CAWSAGESNQPQHF.